This TCR beta chain was identified in a study of long-term antiretroviral therapy in people with HIV. Study findings and constraints: After ART, diversity increased yet remained lower than transplant donor controls.

This clone was counted between two and nine times. As yet, its antigen is unknown. They ran version v3.0 of the immunoSEQ assay at survey level. Here immunoSEQ multiplex PCR was the method, and the copy in TCRdb shows in-frame clones only, minus some. The sample consists of about 30,000 clones, roughly 80% of them appearing once. V was trimmed by 5 bases and J by 0 bases, leaving 10 bases between them. The CDR3 spans 15 residues. Germline CDR1 reads LNHDA; CDR2 reads SQIVND (reference sequence). The sample here was unsorted PBMCs, taken 3 years after starting antiretroviral therapy. The sequence was collected from a man aged 35-49 years with HIV. V gene TRBV19 combines with J gene TRBJ2-2; D gene ambiguous. The chain's CDR3 is CASSLEFPNTGELFF. The CDR3, as DNA: TGTGCCAGTAGTTTGGAGTTCCCGAACACCGGGGAGCTGTTTTTT.